This T cell receptor beta chain was identified during a study of human T cells and chemical hapten exposure. Study results and caveats: Expanded TCRs clustered into significantly more large CDR3 similarity groups than controls, the analysis revealed.

Of note for this clonotype: Its antigen remains unidentified.

TCRdb itself ran the RACE reads through MiXCR, one entry per CDR3 protein. This table has about 95,000 distinct CDR3 sequences, around 10% appearing once. Regarding time point: patch test 2, 6 weeks after DPC sensitization. As to treatment: therapeutic diphenylcyclopropenone sensitization with weekly scalp DPC. V lost 0 bases and J 5 bases, leaving 3 bases between the germline ends. Germline-derived CDR1 and CDR2 are SGHKS and YYEKEE (reference sequence). This CDR3 comprises 12 residues. This sample comprised whole blood, obtained in connection with sensitization to the hapten diphenylcyclopropenone (DPC). The receptor's source is a woman between 40 and 55 years old with alopecia areata. Some clones in this sample may be carry-over from other donors' samples. The chain links TRBV5-5 to TRBJ2-1; D unresolved. CDR3: CASSLVDNEQFF. In DNA, the CDR3 is TGTGCCAGCAGCTTGGTTGACAATGAGCAGTTCTTC.